These T cell receptor beta chains were read from a single sample in a study of blood T cell repertoires in COVID-19. TCRdb's table, derived via immunoSEQ multiplex PCR, lists solely in-frame clones and lacks some. Of about 240,000 clones in the sample, more than 75% are singletons; the top ten hold about 3.5%. Sequenced input: PBMCs or T cells enriched from blood (not recorded which). The receptors were gathered from a woman in her thirties or forties with acute COVID-19. The CDR3 runs from the conserved cysteine through the conserved F or W. D genes are given only for firm matches. Expanded clones get a size class; other rows say once, few or many, or leave the size out.

V: TRBV6-2/TRBV6-3
size: -
D: -
J: TRBJ1-1
DNA: TGTGCCAGCAGTTACTCAAGACTTGGTGAAGCTTTCTTT
CDR3: CASSYSRLGEAFF

V: TRBV27
size: -
D: -
J: TRBJ1-6
DNA: TGTGCCAGCAGGAAGAGGGACTCCTATAATTCACCCCTCCACTTT
CDR3: CASRKRDSYNSPLHF

V: TRBV9
size: -
D: -
J: TRBJ1-6
DNA: TGTGCCAGCAGCGTGGGCGGACAGAGTAATTCACCCCTCCACTTT
CDR3: CASSVGGQSNSPLHF

V: TRBV24-1
size: -
D: -
J: TRBJ2-7
DNA: TGTGCCACCAGTGATTTGCCCGGTGGCGAGCAGTACTTC
CDR3: CATSDLPGGEQYF

V: TRBV7-9
size: -
D: -
J: TRBJ2-1
DNA: TGTGCCAGCAGCTTAGCTAGCGGAAGCTCCTACAATGAGCAGTTCTTC
CDR3: CASSLASGSSYNEQFF

V: TRBV4-1
size: -
D: -
J: TRBJ1-1
DNA: TGCGCCAGCAGCCAAGATTACACAACGGCTTTCTTT
CDR3: CASSQDYTTAFF

V: TRBV28
size: -
D: TRBD2
J: TRBJ2-7
DNA: TGTGCCAGCAGTTGGGCGGGAGTTGGTCCCTCGAACTACGAGCAGTACTTC
CDR3: CASSWAGVGPSNYEQYF

V: TRBV4-1
size: -
D: TRBD1
J: TRBJ1-2
DNA: TGCGCCAGCAGCCAAGATGCCAACAGGGGTGGCTATGGCTACACCTTC
CDR3: CASSQDANRGGYGYTF

V: TRBV3-1/TRBV3-2
size: -
D: TRBD2
J: TRBJ2-7
DNA: TGTGCCAGCAGCCACGGGACTAGCGGATACGAGCAGTACTTC
CDR3: CASSHGTSGYEQYF

V: TRBV28
size: few
D: TRBD2
J: TRBJ2-1
DNA: TGTGCCAGCAGTCCCTTTAGCGGGAAGAGCTCCTACAATGAGCAGTTCTTC
CDR3: CASSPFSGKSSYNEQFF

V: TRBV11-2
size: -
D: TRBD2
J: TRBJ2-7
DNA: TGTGCCAGCAGCTCTCAAACTAGCGGGAGAGGCTACGAGCAGTACTTC
CDR3: CASSSQTSGRGYEQYF

V: TRBV7-2
size: -
D: TRBD1
J: TRBJ1-4
DNA: TGTGCCAGCAGCTTAGCAGGGGGCGATGAAAAACTGTTTTTT
CDR3: CASSLAGGDEKLFF

V: TRBV6-9
size: -
D: TRBD2
J: TRBJ2-7
DNA: TGTGCCAGCAGTTATTGTCTAGCGGGAGGTAGGTCCTACGAGCAGTACTTC
CDR3: CASSYCLAGGRSYEQYF

V: TRBV6-5
size: -
D: TRBD2
J: TRBJ2-5
DNA: TGTGCCAGCGGAGGGACTAGCGATGGGACCCAGTACTTC
CDR3: CASGGTSDGTQYF

V: TRBV18
size: -
D: TRBD2
J: TRBJ2-1
DNA: TGTGCCAGCTCACACCCGGGACTAGCCTCCTACAATGAGCAGTTCTTC
CDR3: CASSHPGLASYNEQFF

V: TRBV5-1
size: -
D: TRBD2
J: TRBJ2-7
DNA: TGCGCCAGCAGCCCTCGGACTAGCGGGCTTTTCTACGAGCAGTACTTC
CDR3: CASSPRTSGLFYEQYF

V: TRBV9
size: -
D: -
J: TRBJ2-2
DNA: TGTGCCAGCAGCGTGGGACTCCCCCATGAGACCGGGGAGCTGTTTTTT
CDR3: CASSVGLPHETGELFF

V: TRBV29-1
size: -
D: TRBD2
J: TRBJ2-5
DNA: TGCAGCGTGAGTAGCGGGAGTTTCCAAGAGACCCAGTACTTC
CDR3: CSVSSGSFQETQYF

V: TRBV19
size: -
D: -
J: TRBJ1-5
DNA: TGTGCCAGTAGTATGGCGGGGAATAGCAATCAGCCCCAGCATTTT
CDR3: CASSMAGNSNQPQHF

V: TRBV24-1
size: few
D: -
J: TRBJ2-7
DNA: TGTGCCACCAGTGAGAACAGGGTTAGCGAGCAGTACTTC
CDR3: CATSENRVSEQYF

V: TRBV5-8
size: -
D: TRBD1
J: TRBJ2-7
DNA: TGTGCCAGCAGAAGTCGGGACAGGGGCTACGAGCAGTACTTC
CDR3: CASRSRDRGYEQYF

V: TRBV2
size: -
D: -
J: TRBJ1-2
DNA: TGTGCCAGCAGTGAAGTACCGAGTCGGGGGTATGGCTACACCTTC
CDR3: CASSEVPSRGYGYTF

V: TRBV7-8
size: -
D: TRBD2
J: TRBJ2-1
DNA: TGTGCCAGCAGCTTACATGGGACTAGCGGGAGCAATGAGCAGTTCTTC
CDR3: CASSLHGTSGSNEQFF

V: TRBV19
size: -
D: TRBD2
J: TRBJ2-1
DNA: TGTGCCAGTAGTAAGGCCACTAGCGCCCATGAGCAGTTCTTC
CDR3: CASSKATSAHEQFF

V: TRBV6-4
size: once
D: TRBD1
J: TRBJ1-5
DNA: TGTGCCAGCAGTGCCAGGGGGCACAATCAGCCCCAGCATTTT
CDR3: CASSARGHNQPQHF

V: TRBV5-4
size: -
D: TRBD2
J: TRBJ2-7
DNA: TGTGCCAGCAGCACGAGAACTAGCGGAGGCCGCTACGAGCAGTACTTC
CDR3: CASSTRTSGGRYEQYF

V: TRBV30
size: -
D: -
J: TRBJ2-5
DNA: TGTGCCTGGAGTACTAGCAGGGAGACCCAGTACTTC
CDR3: CAWSTSRETQYF

V: TRBV27
size: -
D: -
J: TRBJ1-1
DNA: TGTGCCAGCAGTTTAGGGAGTGTAGCTTTCTTT
CDR3: CASSLGSVAFF

V: TRBV30
size: few
D: -
J: TRBJ1-3
DNA: TGTGCCTGGAGCGGACAACAGGGATTTGGAAACACCATATATTTT
CDR3: CAWSGQQGFGNTIYF

V: TRBV6-5
size: -
D: -
J: TRBJ1-2
DNA: TGTGCCACCCACCACGATTACAGGGAAGGCTACACCTTC
CDR3: CATHHDYREGYTF

V: TRBV7-6
size: -
D: -
J: TRBJ1-5
DNA: TGTGCCAGCAGCTTAGGGGCAGAGAGCAATCAGCCCCAGCATTTT
CDR3: CASSLGAESNQPQHF

V: TRBV6-4
size: -
D: TRBD2
J: TRBJ2-1
DNA: TGTGCCAGCAAAGCTAGCGGGAGTGTCAATGAGCAGTTCTTC
CDR3: CASKASGSVNEQFF